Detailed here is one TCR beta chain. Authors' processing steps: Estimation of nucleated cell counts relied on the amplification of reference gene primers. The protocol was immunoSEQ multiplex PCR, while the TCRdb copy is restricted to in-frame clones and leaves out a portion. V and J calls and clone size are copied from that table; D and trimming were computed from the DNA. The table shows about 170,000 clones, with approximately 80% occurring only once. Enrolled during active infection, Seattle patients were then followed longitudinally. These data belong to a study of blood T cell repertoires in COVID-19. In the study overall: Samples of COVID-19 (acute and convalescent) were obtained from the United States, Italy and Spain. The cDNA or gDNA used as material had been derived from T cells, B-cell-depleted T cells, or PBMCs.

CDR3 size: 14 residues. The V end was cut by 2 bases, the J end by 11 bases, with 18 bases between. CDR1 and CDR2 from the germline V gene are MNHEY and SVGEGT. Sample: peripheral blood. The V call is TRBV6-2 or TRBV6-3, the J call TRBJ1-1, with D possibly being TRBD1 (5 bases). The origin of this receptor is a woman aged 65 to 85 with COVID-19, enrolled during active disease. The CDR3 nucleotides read TGTGCCAGCAGTTACCAAATGTCCAGGGCTCGGGCTTTCTTT. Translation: CASSYQMSRARAFF.